The entry below gives a single T cell receptor (beta chain) sequence along with its context. In the authors' workflow: Using reference gene primer amplification, nucleated cell counts were estimated. TCRdb keeps only in-frame clones here, not all; method: immunoSEQ multiplex PCR. From that table come the V and J calls and clone size; the DNA was used to work out D and trimming. The sample consists of approximately 350,000 clones, over 70% of them appearing once. The CDR3 runs 12 residues. CDR1 and CDR2 (germline): LGHDT, YNNKEL (reference sequence). V lost 4 bases to trimming and J lost 10 bases, with 11 bases between them. It was during active infection that Seattle patients were enrolled and then longitudinally followed. The source of the sample is a study of blood T cell repertoires in COVID-19. About the study: Italy, Spain and the United States were the sources of the convalescent and acute COVID-19 samples. T cells, B-cell-depleted T cells, or PBMCs supplied cDNA or gDNA.

The chain is built from TRBV3-1 (or the pseudogene TRBV3-2) and TRBJ2-1; D is perhaps TRBD2 (5 bases). The receptor was derived from a woman aged 45-65 years with COVID-19, enrolled during active disease. Sequenced sample: peripheral blood. The CDR3 DNA is TGTGCCAGCAGCCGCAATAGCGCAGAGCAGTTCTTC. It yields the protein CASSRNSAEQFF.